Listed below are T cell receptor beta chains from one sample, sequenced in a study of shared clonotypes between healthy human individuals. Only in-frame clones appear in the TCRdb table, and some are missing; sequencing was by immunoSEQ multiplex PCR. The data show approximately 2,000,000 clones, less than 95% seen once. The sample consisted of naive CD4+ T cells from PBMCs. The receptors shown here come from a man aged 18 to 30 in good health. Some clones in this sample may be carry-over from other donors' samples. CDR3s include the opening cysteine and the closing phenylalanine or tryptophan. A D gene is named only where the DNA matches it firmly. The size of a clone is reported for some rows only, either as once, few or many, or as a class for expanded clones.

DNA: TGCGCCAGCAGCCAAGATCTTCCTAGCGGGAGGCGAGGTGAGCAGTTCTTC
CDR3: CASSQDLPSGRRGEQFF
J: TRBJ2-1
D: TRBD2
V: TRBV4-1
size: -

DNA: TGTGCCAGCACGGGGACAGGCTACTATGGCTACACCTTC
CDR3: CASTGTGYYGYTF
J: TRBJ1-2
D: TRBD1
V: TRBV2
size: once

DNA: TGCGCCAGCAGTTCGGGCGGGTACGAGCAGTACTTC
CDR3: CASSSGGYEQYF
J: TRBJ2-7
D: -
V: TRBV5-1
size: -

DNA: TGCGCCAGCAGCCAGGCCGGGACAGGGTGGGGCTACACCTTC
CDR3: CASSQAGTGWGYTF
J: TRBJ1-2
D: TRBD1
V: TRBV4-3
size: -

DNA: TGTGCCAGCAGCGTAGACGGACTCCTGAACACCGGGGAGCTGTTTTTT
CDR3: CASSVDGLLNTGELFF
J: TRBJ2-2
D: -
V: TRBV9
size: -

DNA: TGCGCCAGCAGCCTTTTGGTAGCCGAAAATGAGCAGTTCTTC
CDR3: CASSLLVAENEQFF
J: TRBJ2-1
D: -
V: TRBV4-1
size: -

DNA: TGTGCCAGCAGCTTATCACAGGGGACAGATACGCAGTATTTT
CDR3: CASSLSQGTDTQYF
J: TRBJ2-3
D: TRBD1
V: TRBV11-3
size: -

DNA: TGTGCCAGCATTATGGGACTAGCGGCCGGTGGGGGCGAGCAGTACTTC
CDR3: CASIMGLAAGGGEQYF
J: TRBJ2-7
D: TRBD2
V: TRBV6-4
size: -

DNA: TGTGCCAGCAGCTCATTTCGCCGGATCAAAGGGTTCGATGGCTACACCTTC
CDR3: CASSSFRRIKGFDGYTF
J: TRBJ1-2
D: -
V: TRBV28
size: -

DNA: TGTGCCAGCTCACAAGACAGGGTTCAAGAGACCCAGTACTTC
CDR3: CASSQDRVQETQYF
J: TRBJ2-5
D: TRBD1
V: TRBV18
size: -

DNA: TGTGCCAGCTCCTTACTACAGGGGGTTTCAGATACGCAGTATTTT
CDR3: CASSLLQGVSDTQYF
J: TRBJ2-3
D: TRBD1
V: TRBV18
size: -

DNA: TGTGCCATCAGTGGTCAGGGCAACGTTGAAAAACTGTTTTTT
CDR3: CAISGQGNVEKLFF
J: TRBJ1-4
D: -
V: TRBV10-3
size: -

DNA: TGTGCCAGCAGCTTAGTGGGGAATCAGCCCCAGCATTTT
CDR3: CASSLVGNQPQHF
J: TRBJ1-5
D: -
V: TRBV7-8
size: -

DNA: TGTGCCATCAGGGTCGGGGGTGAGCAGTTCTTC
CDR3: CAIRVGGEQFF
J: TRBJ2-1
D: -
V: TRBV10-3
size: -

DNA: TGTGCCTGCCGGGACCTTCACTCTGGGGCCAACGTCCTGACTTTC
CDR3: CACRDLHSGANVLTF
J: TRBJ2-6
D: -
V: TRBV19
size: -

DNA: TGTGCCAGCTCACCAACAGCCAATGAGGGAAAACTGTTTTTT
CDR3: CASSPTANEGKLFF
J: TRBJ1-4
D: -
V: TRBV18
size: -

DNA: TGTGCCAGCAGCGTAGCGGGACAGGGGGCAAGGGCTGAAGCTTTCTTT
CDR3: CASSVAGQGARAEAFF
J: TRBJ1-1
D: TRBD1
V: TRBV9
size: -

DNA: TGTGCCAGCAACGCCTACGAGCAGTACTTC
CDR3: CASNAYEQYF
J: TRBJ2-7
D: -
V: TRBV2
size: -

DNA: TGTGCCAGCAGCCAGGGACAGTCGTACACCGGGGAGCTGTTTTTT
CDR3: CASSQGQSYTGELFF
J: TRBJ2-2
D: TRBD1
V: TRBV5-4
size: once

DNA: TGTGCCAGCAGCTTGGGGGGAGGGTACCAAGAGACCCAGTACTTC
CDR3: CASSLGGGYQETQYF
J: TRBJ2-5
D: TRBD2
V: TRBV5-6
size: -

DNA: TGTGCCAGCACCAGAGTCGGGGGTGGACAGGGTGGGACCGGGGAGCTGTTTTTT
CDR3: CASTRVGGGQGGTGELFF
J: TRBJ2-2
D: TRBD1
V: TRBV2
size: once

DNA: TGTGCCACCAGCAAAATGCTCCGGGGGGCCTACGAGCAGTACTTC
CDR3: CATSKMLRGAYEQYF
J: TRBJ2-7
D: TRBD2
V: TRBV15
size: -

DNA: TGTGCCAGCAGTTCCCAGTCCCGGACAGGGTCGAGCATTCAGTACTTC
CDR3: CASSSQSRTGSSIQYF
J: TRBJ2-4
D: TRBD1
V: TRBV27
size: -

DNA: TGTGCCAGCAGCTTGGTCTGGTCGGAGCAGTACTTC
CDR3: CASSLVWSEQYF
J: TRBJ2-7
D: -
V: TRBV5-8
size: -

DNA: TGTGCCAGCAGACCGCCGTGGCGGGGCTCCTATAATTCACCCCTCCACTTT
CDR3: CASRPPWRGSYNSPLHF
J: TRBJ1-6
D: -
V: TRBV28
size: -

DNA: TGTGCCAGCAGCCTACTTAGCCCCACCCCTCTCAATGAGCAGTTCTTC
CDR3: CASSLLSPTPLNEQFF
J: TRBJ2-1
D: -
V: TRBV7-2
size: once

DNA: TGTGCCAGCAGCTTATACTACAGTGGACTAGCGGGAGCAGGTGAGCAGTTCTTC
CDR3: CASSLYYSGLAGAGEQFF
J: TRBJ2-1
D: TRBD2
V: TRBV11-2
size: -

DNA: TGCGCCAGCAGTCCGGGACTAGCGTCCGCCAAAAACATTCAGTACTTC
CDR3: CASSPGLASAKNIQYF
J: TRBJ2-4
D: TRBD2
V: TRBV10-1
size: -

DNA: TGTGCCAGCCATCCCCGCCAGACATCCGGGGGAGATACGCAGTATTTT
CDR3: CASHPRQTSGGDTQYF
J: TRBJ2-3
D: -
V: TRBV19
size: -

DNA: TGTGCCAGCAGCCGAAGAGGAGGAGAAGAGGATACGCAGTATTTT
CDR3: CASSRRGGEEDTQYF
J: TRBJ2-3
D: -
V: TRBV9
size: -

DNA: TGTGCCAGCAGCCGGAGCGGTGGACCAGTACCCCTGGCGCAGTATTTT
CDR3: CASSRSGGPVPLAQYF
J: TRBJ2-3
D: -
V: TRBV5-5
size: -

DNA: TGCGCCAGCAGCTTGGCCGGACAGTTTGAAGCTTTCTTT
CDR3: CASSLAGQFEAFF
J: TRBJ1-1
D: -
V: TRBV5-1
size: -

DNA: TGCGCCAGCAGCTTTTTCGGTAATGAGCAGTTCTTC
CDR3: CASSFFGNEQFF
J: TRBJ2-1
D: -
V: TRBV5-1
size: once